This TCR beta chain was profiled in a study of T cell repertoires in cytomegalovirus infection. At the level of the study: Recently identified HLA-C-restricted CMV epitopes and well-studied HLA-B-restricted CMV epitopes were used by the study. It can be stated that public TCR beta signatures indicated CMV infection as well as a matching HLA type. Study findings and constraints: The response measured ex vivo was dominated by TCR beta clonotypes (HLA-C-restricted and CMV-specific). The study identified carriers of CMV plus the relevant HLA from cumulative public TCR beta family frequency.

A single record per CDR3 protein comes from TCRdb applying MiXCR to the reads. This sample has approximately 1,000,000 distinct CDR3 sequences, with approximately 30% found just once. This clonotype is a singleton in its sample. What it binds is unknown. The sequencing here drew on cultured CD8+ T cells from PBMCs, taken from culture after CMV antigen stimulation. The sequence came from a human donor in good health (CMV status not recorded). Some clones in this sample may be carry-over from other donors' samples.

This CDR3 reads CASSIFPDMEETQYF. As DNA, the CDR3 is TGTGCCAGTAGTATATTCCCGGACATGGAAGAGACCCAGTACTTC. This sequence joins TRBV19 and TRBJ2-5; weak D call: TRBD1 (5 bases). This CDR3 spans 15 amino acids. Germline-derived CDR1 and CDR2 are LNHDA and SQIVND (reference sequence). V was cut by 2 bases and J by 3 bases, with 13 bases left in between. Variable domain in full (rest from reference TRBV19 and TRBJ2-5): DGGITQSPKYLFRKEGQNVTLSCEQNLNHDAMYWYRQDPGQGLRLIYYSQIVNDFQKGDIAEGYSVSREKKESFPLTVTSAQKNPTAFYLCASSIFPDMEETQYFGPGTRLLVL.